The 8 T cell receptor beta chains below all came from one sample that was sequenced in a study of OX40 agonist ivuxolimab in advanced cancers. Only in-frame clones appear in the TCRdb table, and some are missing; sequencing was by immunoSEQ multiplex PCR. The sample has approximately 15,000 clones; about 88% are singletons. The sample here was CD4+ or CD8+ T cells sorted from blood, taken in a trial of the OX40 agonist ivuxolimab. All receptors come from an adult with an advanced solid tumor such as melanoma, head and neck, liver or kidney cancer.

The CDR3 DNA is TGTGCCAGTAGTCGGACAGAAAACTATGGCTACACCTTC. Encoded protein: CASSRTENYGYTF. The chain recombines TRBV19 with TRBJ1-2; a weak D match, TRBD1 (6 bases). CDR3 size: 13 residues. V was shortened by 5 bases and J by 2 bases, with 9 bases between the two germline ends. Germline values: CDR1 LNHDA, CDR2 SQIVND (reference sequence).

The V gene is TRBV19, the J gene TRBJ2-5; TRBD2 matches 11 bases. Germline-derived CDR1 and CDR2 are LNHDA and SQIVND (reference sequence). The trim removed 5 bases at V and 1 base at J, leaving 12 bases unmatched. The CDR3 has 18 residues. DNA of the CDR3: TGTGCCAGTAGTGTGCGCTTAGCGGGAGGGCCGGGCCAAGAGACCCAGTACTTC. Translating it yields CASSVRLAGGPGQETQYF.

This clone occurred a few times. The chain has TRBV29-1 and TRBJ2-5; 10 positions match TRBD1. V was clipped by 7 bases and J by 5 bases; unmatched bases: 4. From germline, CDR1 is SQVTM and CDR2 ANQGSEA. The CDR3 has 12 amino acids. The chain's CDR3 is CSGTGGRETQYF. Written as DNA, the CDR3 is TGCAGCGGGACAGGGGGGCGGGAGACCCAGTACTTC.

The chain uses TRBV18 and TRBJ1-5; 10 bases fit TRBD1. There are 15 residues in the CDR3. The germline V gene has CDR1 KGHSH and CDR2 LQKENI. Trimming at V came to 3 bases and at J to 7 bases, leaving 6 bases not matched to a gene. CDR3 bases: TGTGCCAGCTCACCCGGGGGACAGGGGAAGCAGCCCCAGCATTTT. Protein product: CASSPGGQGKQPQHF. The whole variable domain, remainder taken from reference TRBV18 and TRBJ1-5, is NAGVMQNPRHLVRRRGQEARLRCSPMKGHSHVYWYRQLPEEGLKFMVYLQKENIIDESGMPKERFSAEFPKEGPSILRIQQVVRGDSAAYFCASSPGGQGKQPQHFGDGTRLSIL.

This chain links TRBV19 with TRBJ1-5; no clear D. This CDR3 is built from 14 residues. V lost 4 bases and J lost 5, with 12 bases in between. Germline V gene sequence: CDR1 LNHDA, CDR2 SQIVND (reference sequence). The CDR3 nucleotides read TGTGCCAGTAGTAGGCAGGTCCTAGATCAGCCCCAGCATTTT. Translated, it gives CASSRQVLDQPQHF.

The V and J genes are TRBV7-6 and TRBJ2-7; D ambiguous. CDR3 size: 17 residues. V gave up 1 base and J gave up 2 bases, with 18 bases separating them. Germline V CDR1 and CDR2: SGHVS, FNYEAQ. CDR3: CASSLEATWAPTYEQYF. The CDR3 coding sequence is TGTGCCAGCAGCTTAGAAGCCACTTGGGCTCCTACCTACGAGCAGTACTTC. The whole variable domain, remainder taken from reference TRBV7-6 and TRBJ2-7, is GAGVSQSPRYKVTKRGQDVALRCDPISGHVSLYWYRQALGQGPEFLTYFNYEAQQDKSGLPNDRFSAERPEGSISTLTIQRTEQRDSAMYRCASSLEATWAPTYEQYFGPGTRLTVT.

V gene TRBV27 combines with J gene TRBJ2-5; either TRBD1 or TRBD2 may fit D (5 bases each). The germline V gene encodes CDR1 MNHEY and CDR2 SMNVEV (reference sequence). Between the trimmed V and J ends, which lost 6 bases and 8 bases, there was a span of 19 bases. This CDR3 spans 14 amino acids. In DNA form, the CDR3 reads TGTGCCAGCAGCCACCGTAGGCAGGGAGACACCCAGTACTTC. Its protein is CASSHRRQGDTQYF.

V usage is TRBV21-1 and J usage is TRBJ1-5; the DNA was not compared with TRBD1, the D call given in the table. TRBV21-1 is classified as a pseudogene. The CDR3 totals 17 residues. Here the CDR3 reads CASSKAADGYSNQPQHF. The DNA for the CDR3 is TGTGCCAGCAGCAAAGCCGCAGATGGTTATAGCAATCAGCCCCAGCATTTT.